One and the same sample provided the 31 T cell receptor beta chains below, sequenced in a study of shared clonotypes between healthy human individuals. Profiled with immunoSEQ multiplex PCR; TCRdb holds only in-frame clones, not every one. The table lists around 2.1 million clones, 90% to 95% of them singletons. Selected positively for CCR7 and CD45RO-negative, naive CD8 cells excluded terminally differentiated effector memory CD45RA+ cells. Sequencing was performed on naive CD8+ T cells from PBMCs. These receptors were taken from a man aged 18 to 35 in good health. Some clones in this sample may be carry-over from other donors' samples.

The rearrangement uses TRBV6-1 and TRBJ2-1; the D gene is possibly TRBD1 (6 bases). Per the germline V gene, CDR1 is MNHNS and CDR2 is SASEGT. The CDR3 sequence is 15 residues long. V lost 2 bases, J lost 2 bases, and 10 bases lay in between. This chain's CDR3 is CASSEQGNPYNEQFF. The CDR3 nucleotides are TGTGCCAGCAGTGAACAGGGGAACCCCTACAATGAGCAGTTCTTC.

There are a few counts of this clone. This same CDR3 is encoded by further DNA sequences in the sample. The chain joins TRBV14 to TRBJ1-1; 8 bases line up with TRBD1. CDR3 size: 13 residues. Germline CDR1 SGHDN, CDR2 FVKESK. V trimming: 1 base; J trimming: 5 bases; junction bases outside the gene matches: 0. The chain's CDR3 is CASSQGQGTEAFF. CDR3 nucleotides: TGTGCCAGCAGCCAAGGACAGGGGACTGAAGCTTTCTTT.

This chain connects TRBV27 to TRBJ2-7; 10 bases match TRBD2. Trimming cost V 6 bases and J 3 bases; bases outside gene matches: 5. From germline, CDR1 is MNHEY and CDR2 SMNVEV (reference sequence). The CDR3 runs 14 residues. The CDR3 protein is CASREREGLYEQYF. Here the CDR3 DNA reads TGTGCCAGCAGGGAGCGGGAGGGCCTCTACGAGCAGTACTTC.

The chain couples TRBV4-3 to TRBJ2-1; 14 bases align to TRBD2. This CDR3 spans 18 amino acids. After removal of 2 bases from V and 5 bases from J, the junction contained 8 bases not matched to a gene. Germline CDR1 and CDR2: LGHNA and YSLEER. The CDR3 region is CASSQSRPGLAGDNEQFF. In DNA, the CDR3 is TGCGCCAGCAGCCAATCCCGCCCGGGACTAGCGGGAGACAATGAGCAGTTCTTC.

The chain recombines TRBV9 with TRBJ2-2, with TRBD1 matching 8 bases. Losses at the gene ends were 3 bases for V and 5 bases for J; bases not matched to a gene: 6. Germline V gives CDR1 SGDLS, CDR2 YYNGEE. The CDR3 extends over 15 amino acids. The CDR3 reads CASSGTGGRTGELFF. The CDR3 nucleotides read TGTGCCAGCAGCGGAACAGGGGGACGGACCGGGGAGCTGTTTTTT.

The CDR3: CASSTSGNTGELFF. The CDR3 nucleotides are TGTGCCAGCAGTACCAGCGGTAACACCGGGGAGCTGTTTTTT. V usage is TRBV27 and J usage is TRBJ2-2; D may be TRBD2 (5 bases). Germline lookup yields CDR1 MNHEY and CDR2 SMNVEV (reference sequence). The CDR3 runs to 14 residues. Trimming left V 5 bases short and J 2 bases short, with 9 bases between.

About this clone: The sample contains more than one DNA sequence encoding this CDR3. The CDR3 loop is CASSAGQSYEQYF. The CDR3, as DNA: TGTGCCAGCAGTGCCGGACAGAGCTACGAGCAGTACTTC. This chain links TRBV27 with TRBJ2-7; TRBD1 might be the D (6 bases). Per the germline V gene, CDR1 is MNHEY and CDR2 is SMNVEV (reference sequence). The CDR3 has 13 residues. The V end was cut by 5 bases, the J end by 3 bases, with 11 bases between.

A word on this clone: Other DNA sequences in the same sample also yield this CDR3. The V and J genes are TRBV14 and TRBJ2-3, with TRBD1 matching 9 bases. The junction had 6 bases not matched to a gene; V was cut back by 4 bases and J by 4 bases. In germline, CDR1 is SGHDN, CDR2 FVKESK. The CDR3 has 15 amino acids. CDR3 nucleotides: TGTGCCAGCAGCCCCCGGGACAGGGTGCCAGATACGCAGTATTTT. Its protein is CASSPRDRVPDTQYF.

The gene calls are TRBV7-9 and TRBJ2-7, with 10 positions matching TRBD1. The CDR3 totals 15 residues. Looked up from germline, CDR1 is SEHNR and CDR2 is FQNEAQ (reference sequence). J gave up 3 bases and V 5 bases, and 7 bases lay outside the gene matches. The CDR3 loop reads CASSPRGTGDYEQYF. CDR3 DNA: TGTGCCAGCAGCCCCCGCGGGACAGGGGACTACGAGCAGTACTTC. Variable domain in full (rest from reference TRBV7-9 and TRBJ2-7): DTGVSQNPRHKITKRGQNVTFRCDPISEHNRLYWYRQTLGQGPEFLTYFQNEAQLEKSRLLSDRFSAERPKGSFSTLEIQRTEQGDSAMYLCASSPRGTGDYEQYFGPGTRLTVT.

The chain has TRBV5-6 and TRBJ2-5, with TRBD1 identical over 11 bases. The CDR3 length is 17 residues. Trimming cost V 4 bases and J 3 bases; bases outside gene matches: 11. Germline assignment: CDR1 SGHDT and CDR2 YYEEEE. Here the CDR3 DNA reads TGTGCCAGCAGCAACTGGTCCCGGGACAGGGGGGAAGAGACCCAGTACTTC. Translation gives CASSNWSRDRGEETQYF.

This sequence joins TRBV7-6 and TRBJ2-7; 8 bases match TRBD1. The CDR3 length is 17 residues. The V gene end was trimmed by 1 base and the J gene end by 0 bases; junction bases not matched to a gene: 8. Looked up from germline, CDR1 is SGHVS and CDR2 is FNYEAQ. The CDR3 is CASSLGRGQASSYEQYF. The CDR3, as DNA: TGTGCCAGCAGCTTAGGTCGGGGACAGGCTAGCTCCTACGAGCAGTACTTC.

This clone was observed once. The gene calls are TRBV4-1 and TRBJ2-1; D possibly uses TRBD1 or TRBD2 (6 bases each). Germline CDR1 MGHRA, CDR2 YSYEKL. The V end lost 4 bases, the J end lost 6 bases, and 10 bases lay between the germline ends. The CDR3 is 13 amino acids. The DNA of the CDR3 is TGCGCCAGCAGCCGGGGGGCCGGCAATGAGCAGTTCTTC. Its protein is CASSRGAGNEQFF.

The chain links TRBV28 to TRBJ2-7; D possibly corresponds to TRBD2 (5 bases). Germline CDR1 is MDHEN and CDR2 is SYDVKM. Trimming pared 5 bases from V and 2 bases from J, leaving 22 bases between. The CDR3 spans 17 residues. Here the CDR3 DNA reads TGTGCCAGCAGTCCCGCCGGCCGGGCGGGCGTTACCTACGAGCAGTACTTC. Its translation: CASSPAGRAGVTYEQYF.

This clone was counted once. The CDR3 DNA reads as TGCGCCAGCAGCCTAGAGGGACTAGCGGAGCAGTTCTTC. Protein product: CASSLEGLAEQFF. This sequence joins TRBV4-1 and TRBJ2-1; TRBD2 aligns across 10 bases. The trim removed 4 bases at V and 10 bases at J, leaving 4 bases unmatched. Germline values: CDR1 MGHRA, CDR2 YSYEKL. This CDR3 comprises 13 residues.

The chain links TRBV7-9 to TRBJ2-1; 8 nucleotides line up with TRBD2. The CDR3 consists of 16 residues. Germline V gene sequence: CDR1 SEHNR, CDR2 FQNEAQ (reference sequence). Trimming at V came to 6 bases and at J to 9 bases, leaving 16 bases not matched to a gene. The CDR3 loop is CASSHKSGTRLPEQFF. The DNA for the CDR3 is TGTGCCAGCAGTCATAAATCCGGGACTAGGTTGCCTGAGCAGTTCTTC.

The sample holds a few counts of this clone. The identical CDR3 is also encoded by other nucleotide sequences in the sample. The J gene is TRBJ1-1, the V gene TRBV7-9; the D gene is possibly TRBD1 (6 bases). V was cut by 1 base and J by 3 bases, with 6 bases left in between. The CDR3 length is 13 residues. From germline, CDR1 is SEHNR and CDR2 FQNEAQ (reference sequence). The CDR3 is CASSLDRDTEAFF. CDR3 coding DNA: TGTGCCAGCAGCTTAGACAGGGACACTGAAGCTTTCTTT.

V gene TRBV10-3 combines with J gene TRBJ1-1; tentatively, D is TRBD1 (5 bases). This CDR3 is built from 13 residues. The V gene lost 6 bases and the J gene lost 5 bases, with 13 bases spanning the gap. Germline V CDR1 and CDR2: ENHRY, SYGVKD. Here the CDR3 DNA reads TGTGCCATCAGGCACAAGGGACCGACTGAAGCTTTCTTT. Translating it yields CAIRHKGPTEAFF.

V and J are TRBV19 and TRBJ2-7; TRBD2 is a possible D gene (5 bases). V shed 4 bases and J shed 8 bases, with 12 bases lying between them. The CDR3 has 12 residues. The germline V gene has CDR1 LNHDA and CDR2 SQIVND (reference sequence). The CDR3 DNA reads as TGTGCCAGTAGTACCCCAGGACTCAAGCAGTACTTC. It specifies CASSTPGLKQYF.

This chain links TRBV2 with TRBJ2-2; TRBD2 aligns across 12 bases. J gave up 5 bases and V 2 bases, and 9 bases lay outside the gene matches. The CDR3 is 18 residues long. Per the germline V gene, CDR1 is SNHLY and CDR2 is FYNNEI. The CDR3 DNA reads TGTGCCAGCAGTGAACGGCTAGCGGGAGGGCCGTGGACCGGGGAGCTGTTTTTT. As protein: CASSERLAGGPWTGELFF.

The V gene is TRBV10-2, the J gene TRBJ2-1; 8 nucleotides agree with TRBD1. Germline V gene data show CDR1 as WSHSY and CDR2 as SAAADI. V lost 4 bases, J lost 0 bases, and 5 bases stayed unmatched. The CDR3 loop spans 16 amino acids. CDR3: CASSGTGYSSYNEQFF. CDR3 nucleotides: TGCGCCAGCAGTGGGACAGGGTATAGCTCCTACAATGAGCAGTTCTTC.

The chain combines TRBV28 with TRBJ1-4, with 11 bases aligning to TRBD1. This CDR3 has 14 amino acids. Germline CDR1 is MDHEN and CDR2 is SYDVKM. Germline trimming cut 5 bases from V and 17 bases from J; bases unmatched to any gene: 13. CDR3 coding DNA: TGTGCCAGCAGTCCCGGGACAGGGGGGGCACCCAGTTTTTTT. This translates into CASSPGTGGAPSFF.

This chain links TRBV28 with TRBJ2-5, with a weak D call TRBD1 (6 bases). The CDR3 has 17 residues. V was clipped by 6 bases and J by 2 bases, with 22 bases between them. Germline V lookup: CDR1 MDHEN, CDR2 SYDVKM. The CDR3 loop is CASSLVAGTSIQETQYF. DNA for the CDR3: TGTGCCAGCAGCCTGGTAGCCGGGACATCTATTCAAGAGACCCAGTACTTC.

This clone showed up just once. This rearrangement joins TRBV27 to TRBJ2-7, with 7 nucleotides matching TRBD2. This CDR3 has 15 residues. The germline CDR1 and CDR2 sequences are MNHEY and SMNVEV (reference sequence). V lost 1 base to trimming and J lost 3 bases; unmatched junction nucleotides: 6. The CDR3 sequence is CASSLLGGRNYEQYF. The CDR3 DNA reads TGTGCCAGCAGTTTATTGGGCGGGAGAAACTACGAGCAGTACTTC.

The chain carries TRBV5-1 and TRBJ2-5; 7 positions match TRBD1. The V gene end was trimmed by 0 bases and the J gene end by 4 bases; junction bases not matched to a gene: 9. The CDR3 consists of 16 residues. Per germline, CDR1 SGHRS and CDR2 YFSETQ. DNA of the CDR3: TGCGCCAGCAGCTTGGGGGTAGACAGGGCAGGAGAGACCCAGTACTTC. The encoded protein is CASSLGVDRAGETQYF.

As regards this clone: The same CDR3 arises from other DNA sequences in this sample as well. V usage is TRBV11-2 and J usage is TRBJ2-7; D uncertain. The V and J ends lost 1 base and 2 bases respectively, with 9 bases between them. The germline CDR1 and CDR2 sequences are SGHAT and FQNNGV. CDR3 length: 14 residues. This CDR3 reads CASSLVAVAYEQYF. DNA of the CDR3: TGTGCCAGCAGCTTAGTAGCTGTCGCCTACGAGCAGTACTTC. The complete variable domain, with remaining parts taken from reference TRBV11-2 and TRBJ2-7, reads EAGVAQSPRYKIIEKRQSVAFWCNPISGHATLYWYQQILGQGPKLLIQFQNNGVVDDSQLPKDRFSAERLKGVDSTLKIQPAKLEDSAVYLCASSLVAVAYEQYFGPGTRLTVT.

This clone occurred a few times. The chain combines TRBV6-1 with TRBJ1-1, with unresolved D. The CDR3 runs to 11 residues. CDR1 and CDR2 from the germline V gene are MNHNS and SASEGT. Deletions cut 0 bases from V and 10 bases from J, with 6 bases between. CDR3 residues: CASSEAVGAFF. DNA for the CDR3: TGTGCCAGCAGTGAAGCGGTGGGAGCTTTCTTT.

Note on this clone: No DNA is shown, since the ends of the CDR3 on it are uncertain; the CDR3 is the one TCRdb lists. The chain joins TRBV29-1 to TRBJ2-7; TRBD2, as called in the table, went unchecked against the DNA. Germline V lookup: CDR1 SQVTM, CDR2 ANQGSEA. The CDR3 sequence runs 15 residues, both termini included. CDR3: CSVVGKDGSLYQQYF.

The chain uses TRBV7-3 and TRBJ2-1; D not resolved. The germline gives CDR1 SGHTA, CDR2 FQGTGA. V dropped 5 bases and J dropped 8 bases, with 10 bases sitting between them. The CDR3 sequence is 12 residues long. The CDR3: CASSPGAYEQFF. Here the CDR3 DNA reads TGTGCCAGCAGCCCCGGAGCGTATGAGCAGTTCTTC.

This clone has a handful of counts. V and J are TRBV12-5 and TRBJ1-1; D call uncertain. There are 13 residues in the CDR3. Germline CDR1 is LGHNT and CDR2 is FRNRAP. The germline V and J ends were trimmed by 4 bases and 7 bases, with 13 bases remaining between them. The CDR3 reads CASGSVTRGEAFF. Written as DNA, the CDR3 is TGTGCTAGTGGTTCGGTAACAAGAGGTGAAGCTTTCTTT.

The rearrangement uses TRBV23-1 and TRBJ2-7; 7 bases are shared with TRBD1. TRBV23-1 is designated an ORF whose function remains uncertain. Trimming took 4 bases from V and 1 from J; bases not matched to a gene: 19. The CDR3 is 19 amino acids. CDR3 in amino acids: CASSPQTGLELGVSYEQYF. The CDR3 DNA is TGCGCCAGCAGTCCCCAGACAGGGTTGGAATTAGGTGTTTCCTACGAGCAGTACTTC.

The V call is TRBV5-8, the J call TRBJ1-3; D is undetermined. Deletions cut 1 base from V and 2 bases from J, with 7 bases between. In germline, CDR1 is SGHTS, CDR2 YDEGEE. The CDR3 runs to 14 residues. The chain's CDR3 is CASSLSYPGNTIYF. The CDR3 region has the DNA TGTGCCAGCAGCTTGAGTTATCCTGGAAACACCATATATTTT.